The clone carrying this T cell receptor beta chain has a count of ten or more. The source of the sample is a study of human T cells and chemical hapten exposure. Overall study: Weekly administration of diphenylcyclopropenone to the scalp of patients continued throughout the roughly 25-week study. Patients, mostly women, had alopecia areata, alopecia totalis or alopecia universalis.

Individual cDNA molecules each carried unique molecular identifiers attached by the library. In TCRdb, the RACE reads were re-called with MiXCR into one record per CDR3 protein. The sample lists 350,000 to 400,000 distinct CDR3 sequences, roughly 4.6% occurring once. The V and J ends lost 0 bases and 4 bases respectively, with 10 bases between them. CDR3 length equals 14 residues. Per the germline V gene, CDR1 is SQVTM and CDR2 is ANQGSEA. As for time point: pre-sensitization, week 0. Treatment reported: therapeutic diphenylcyclopropenone sensitization with weekly scalp DPC. Alopecia patients between 18 and 70 years old and suitable for DPC were used as donors.

This specimen consisted of whole blood, obtained in connection with sensitization to the hapten diphenylcyclopropenone (DPC). V gene TRBV29-1 combines with J gene TRBJ2-1; no reliable D call. The origin of this receptor is a woman between 45 and 60 years old with alopecia areata. Some clones in this sample may be carry-over from other donors' samples. CDR3 amino acids: CSVEDKGIYNEQFF. CDR3 DNA sequence: TGCAGCGTTGAAGATAAAGGGATATACAATGAGCAGTTCTTC.